A selection of T cell receptor beta chains follows, all from one sample in a study of blood T cell repertoires in COVID-19. Produced via immunoSEQ multiplex PCR; TCRdb's table is partial and in-frame only. Of around 180,000 clones in the sample, approximately 79% were seen once. The specimen sequenced was peripheral blood. The origin of the receptors is a woman aged 80 or older with acute or convalescent COVID-19. Each CDR3 is given with its conserved first and last residue. Each record gives: J gene, D gene, CDR3 length, V gene, clone size, CDR3 protein, CDR3 DNA. The D gene is left open where the match is weak. A row's size may be missing; if present it is once, few, many or a size class.

J: TRBJ2-1; D: TRBD1; length: 15; V: TRBV9; size: -; CDR3: CASSVEGAPYNEQFF; DNA: TGTGCCAGCAGCGTAGAGGGGGCACCCTACAATGAGCAGTTCTTC
J: TRBJ1-1; D: TRBD1; length: 13; V: TRBV27; size: few; CDR3: CASISSGGTEAFF; DNA: TGTGCCAGCATATCATCAGGGGGCACTGAAGCTTTCTTT
J: TRBJ2-5; D: TRBD1; length: 16; V: TRBV2; size: -; CDR3: CASSEGPQGVQETQYF; DNA: TGTGCCAGCAGTGAAGGGCCGCAGGGGGTCCAAGAGACCCAGTACTTC
J: TRBJ1-2; D: TRBD1; length: 18; V: TRBV29-1; size: -; CDR3: CSVDRGNRDSQLNYGYTF; DNA: TGCAGCGTTGATCGAGGGAACCGGGACAGTCAGCTTAACTATGGCTACACCTTC
J: TRBJ2-4; D: -; length: 13; V: TRBV14; size: -; CDR3: CASSKNSGSLQYF; DNA: TGTGCCAGCAGCAAGAACTCCGGGAGCCTTCAGTACTTC
J: TRBJ1-1; D: TRBD1; length: 16; V: TRBV27; size: few; CDR3: CASSTRTGKANTEAFF; DNA: TGTGCCAGCAGTACTCGGACAGGGAAGGCGAACACTGAAGCTTTCTTT
J: TRBJ1-1; D: -; length: 14; V: TRBV27; size: -; CDR3: CASSLRGGDAEAFF; DNA: TGTGCCAGCAGTCTCAGGGGAGGGGACGCTGAAGCTTTCTTT
J: TRBJ1-5; D: TRBD1; length: 15; V: TRBV28; size: -; CDR3: CASGVDRRDNQPQHF; DNA: TGTGCCAGCGGTGTGGACAGGAGGGACAATCAGCCCCAGCATTTT
J: TRBJ2-5; D: TRBD1; length: 15; V: TRBV5-1; size: few; CDR3: CASSSGTGLQETQYF; DNA: TGCGCCAGCAGCTCGGGGACAGGGCTACAAGAGACCCAGTACTTC
J: TRBJ2-5; D: TRBD2; length: 17; V: TRBV9; size: -; CDR3: CASTPLGLAGNQETQYF; DNA: TGTGCCAGCACTCCATTGGGACTAGCGGGGAACCAAGAGACCCAGTACTTC
J: TRBJ1-3; D: -; length: 15; V: TRBV7-2; size: -; CDR3: CASSLSYTSGNTIYF; DNA: TGTGCCAGCAGCTTATCTTATACATCTGGAAACACCATATATTTT
J: TRBJ2-1; D: TRBD2; length: 14; V: TRBV6-2/TRBV6-3; size: -; CDR3: CASSYRASGHEQFF; DNA: TGTGCCAGCAGTTATAGGGCTAGCGGGCATGAGCAGTTCTTC
J: TRBJ2-2; D: -; length: 15; V: TRBV7-6; size: -; CDR3: CASSLTGSNTGELFF; DNA: TGTGCCAGCAGCTTAACAGGGTCGAACACCGGGGAGCTGTTTTTT
J: TRBJ2-7; D: TRBD1; length: 13; V: TRBV24-1; size: -; CDR3: CATSGEGAGEQYF; DNA: TGTGCCACCAGTGGAGAGGGGGCTGGCGAGCAGTACTTC
J: TRBJ1-4; D: TRBD1; length: 14; V: TRBV6-6; size: -; CDR3: CASSLDRANEKLFF; DNA: TGTGCCAGCAGCCTGGACAGGGCTAATGAAAAACTGTTTTTT
J: TRBJ2-1; D: -; length: 14; V: TRBV19; size: -; CDR3: CASSIEWQINEQFF; DNA: TGTGCCAGTAGTATAGAATGGCAGATCAATGAGCAGTTCTTC
J: TRBJ2-7; D: -; length: 15; V: TRBV19; size: -; CDR3: CASSIGLDPSYEQYF; DNA: TGTGCCAGTAGTATTGGCCTAGACCCCTCCTACGAGCAGTACTTC
J: TRBJ2-7; D: TRBD2; length: 15; V: TRBV7-2; size: once; CDR3: CASSGLAGDSYEQYF; DNA: TGTGCCAGCAGCGGACTAGCGGGAGATTCATACGAGCAGTACTTC
J: TRBJ2-6; D: TRBD2; length: 17; V: TRBV28; size: once; CDR3: CASSPWGGLSGANVLTF; DNA: TGTGCCAGCAGCCCATGGGGGGGACTATCTGGGGCCAACGTCCTGACTTTC
J: TRBJ1-2; D: -; length: 13; V: TRBV2; size: few; CDR3: CASSRGGTYGYTF; DNA: TGTGCCAGCAGTAGGGGGGGTACCTATGGCTACACCTTC
J: TRBJ2-1; D: TRBD2; length: 17; V: TRBV27; size: -; CDR3: CASSLSIKAGAYNEQFF; DNA: TGTGCCAGCAGTTTATCGATTAAGGCGGGGGCCTACAATGAGCAGTTCTTC
J: TRBJ2-2; D: TRBD2; length: 17; V: TRBV24-1; size: -; CDR3: CATSDLAGASDTGELFF; DNA: TGTGCCACCAGTGATTTAGCGGGGGCGTCGGACACCGGGGAGCTGTTTTTT
J: TRBJ2-7; D: -; length: 16; V: TRBV28; size: once; CDR3: CASSYGGRRPTYEQYF; DNA: TGTGCCAGCAGTTACGGGGGTAGGCGGCCGACCTACGAGCAGTACTTC